This is a list of T cell receptor beta chains from one sample in a study of T cell responses to AZD1222 COVID-19 vaccine. Clones were read by immunoSEQ multiplex PCR, and TCRdb kept only the in-frame ones, dropping some. The sample comprises over 25,000 clones, about nine tenths of which are singletons, and approximately 8.2% rests with the top ten. The input for sequencing was peripheral blood, taken 28 days after the second AZD1222 dose. Every receptor here comes from an adult who received the AZD1222 COVID-19 vaccine. CDR3s include the opening cysteine and the closing phenylalanine or tryptophan. The D gene is left open where the match is weak.

D	V	J	DNA	CDR3
NA	TRBV5-4	TRBJ1-4	TGTGCCAGCAGCTTGTGGGACGGATCTGCAACTAATGAAAAACTGTTTTTT	CASSLWDGSATNEKLFF
NA	TRBV10-2	TRBJ2-6	TGCGCCAGCAGTGAAGGGGCTGGGGCCAACGTCCTGACTTTC	CASSEGAGANVLTF
NA	TRBV12-3/TRBV12-4	TRBJ2-2	TGTGCCAGCAGTTGGGTGAACACCGGGGAGCTGTTTTTT	CASSWVNTGELFF
NA	TRBV11-2	TRBJ1-4	TGTGCCAGCAGCTTAGCCGGGGTTTATGAAAAACTGTTTTTT	CASSLAGVYEKLFF
NA	TRBV10-3	TRBJ1-1	TGTGCCATCCGCCACAGCTCGTGGAACACTGAAGCTTTCTTT	CAIRHSSWNTEAFF
NA	TRBV4-3	TRBJ2-1	TGCGCCAGCAGCCAAGACCCCCCCGGATATGAGCAGTTCTTC	CASSQDPPGYEQFF
NA	TRBV12-3/TRBV12-4	TRBJ1-3	TGTGCCAGCAGTTTCGGACAGTCGACCATATATTTT	CASSFGQSTIYF
TRBD1	TRBV28	TRBJ1-5	TGTGCCAGCAGTTCAACCTCCCGGACAGGGCAGCCCCAGCATTTT	CASSSTSRTGQPQHF
NA	TRBV7-9	TRBJ1-6	TGTGCCAGCAGCCTAGGTGGGGCAGGAAATTCACCCCTCCACTTT	CASSLGGAGNSPLHF
NA	TRBV28	TRBJ2-7	TGTGCCAGCAGTTTAACCCCCCCCCAGCCCGAGCAGTACTTC	CASSLTPPQPEQYF
TRBD2	TRBV3-1/TRBV3-2	TRBJ2-7	TGTGCCAGCAGCTTAGGGAGGGGCCCCTACGAGCAGTACTTC	CASSLGRGPYEQYF